Listed below are T cell receptor beta chains from one sample, sequenced in a study of T cells in localized non-small cell lung cancer. Only in-frame clones appear in the TCRdb table, and some are missing; sequencing was by immunoSEQ multiplex PCR. Among 2,000 to 2,500 clones listed, about 25% were seen once. Specimen: lung tumor tissue, collected before any cancer treatment. The receptors stem from a man aged 35-69 years with stage II lung adenocarcinoma. The CDR3 runs from the conserved cysteine through the conserved F or W. The order of the fields is D gene, clone size, J gene, V gene, CDR3 protein, CDR3 DNA. A D gene is named only where the DNA matches it firmly. Rows give clone size only sometimes, using once, few, many, or a class for an expanded clone.

>TRBD2|few|TRBJ2-7|TRBV11-3
CASSLNARDYVYEQYF
TGTGCCAGCAGCTTAAATGCCCGGGACTACGTCTACGAGCAGTACTTC
>-|once|TRBJ2-7|TRBV5-1
CASSPTGTTGYEQYF
TGCGCCAGCAGCCCTACAGGGACTACAGGCTACGAGCAGTACTTC
>TRBD1|-|TRBJ2-7|TRBV19
CASSNIDRVHEQYF
TGTGCCAGTAGCAATATCGACAGGGTCCACGAGCAGTACTTC
>TRBD1|-|TRBJ2-7|TRBV11-3
CASSFQGAIGVYEQYF
TGTGCCAGCAGCTTCCAGGGGGCAATTGGAGTATACGAGCAGTACTTC
>TRBD2|-|TRBJ2-7|TRBV12-5
CASGTSGRAYEQYF
TGTGCTAGTGGGACTAGCGGGAGGGCCTACGAGCAGTACTTC
>TRBD1|-|TRBJ1-1|TRBV18
CASSLRTGLNTEAFF
TGTGCCAGCTCCCTACGGACAGGACTGAACACTGAAGCTTTCTTT
>TRBD2|-|TRBJ2-3|TRBV29-1
CSVTGTTTDTQYF
TGCAGCGTTACCGGGACTACCACAGATACGCAGTATTTT
>TRBD1|few|TRBJ2-4|TRBV6-8
CASSYSGQDKNIQYF
TGTGCCAGCAGTTACTCCGGACAGGACAAAAACATTCAGTACTTC
>-|-|TRBJ2-7|TRBV15
CATSGYGKYYEQYF
TGTGCCACCAGCGGATATGGGAAGTACTACGAGCAGTACTTC
>TRBD2|-|TRBJ2-1|TRBV10-3
CAISESGSGSPYEQFF
TGTGCCATCAGTGAGTCGGGGAGCGGGAGCCCCTATGAGCAGTTCTTC
>-|-|TRBJ1-5|TRBV28
CASSLQGTRNQPQHF
TGTGCCAGCAGCCTCCAGGGGACTCGAAATCAGCCCCAGCATTTT
>-|few|TRBJ2-3|TRBV11-3
CASRPERGASTDTQYF
TGTGCCAGCAGACCAGAGAGGGGGGCTAGCACAGATACGCAGTATTTT
>TRBD2|-|TRBJ2-7|TRBV11-3
CASSHGSGETSYEQYF
TGTGCCAGCAGCCATGGTAGCGGGGAGACCTCCTACGAGCAGTACTTC
>-|few|TRBJ2-5|TRBV25-1
CASSEFGGGRSETQYF
TGTGCCAGCAGTGAATTTGGGGGGGGGCGAAGTGAGACCCAGTACTTC
>-|-|TRBJ1-1|TRBV18
CASSPSGGAGEAFF
TGTGCCAGCTCACCTTCGGGAGGGGCCGGTGAAGCTTTCTTT
>TRBD1|-|TRBJ2-1|TRBV6-8
CASSYDRGIYNEQFF
TGTGCCAGCAGTTACGACAGGGGAATCTACAATGAGCAGTTCTTC
>TRBD1|-|TRBJ2-2|TRBV6-7
CASSGTANTGELFF
TGTGCCAGCAGTGGGACAGCGAACACCGGGGAGCTGTTTTTT
>TRBD1|large|TRBJ1-1|TRBV5-1
CASSSGTGSTEAFF
TGCGCCAGCAGCTCTGGGACAGGGAGCACTGAAGCTTTCTTT
>-|medium-sized|TRBJ2-7|TRBV6-8
CASSFSQGSPYEQYF
TGTGCCAGCAGTTTTTCCCAGGGGTCCCCCTACGAGCAGTACTTC
>-|few|TRBJ2-4|TRBV11-3
CASSLSGTLAKNIQYF
TGTGCCAGCAGCTTGTCGGGCACCTTAGCCAAAAACATTCAGTACTTC
>TRBD2|-|TRBJ2-2|TRBV11-3
CASSLGLAGGDTGELFF
TGTGCCAGCAGCTTAGGGCTAGCGGGGGGTGACACCGGGGAGCTGTTTTTT
>TRBD1|medium-sized|TRBJ2-1|TRBV11-3
CASSSTGGLLNEQFF
TGTGCCAGCAGCTCCACAGGGGGCCTTCTCAATGAGCAGTTCTTC
>-|-|TRBJ1-1|TRBV6-8
CASSLSMNTEAFF
TGTGCCAGCAGTCTCTCAATGAACACTGAAGCTTTCTTT
>TRBD1|few|TRBJ1-2|TRBV11-3
CASSLTINRGDYGYTF
TGTGCCAGCAGCTTGACTATTAACAGGGGGGACTATGGCTACACCTTC
>TRBD2|-|TRBJ2-5|TRBV10-3
CAISEPGLAVGETQYF
TGTGCCATCAGTGAGCCCGGACTAGCGGTGGGAGAGACCCAGTACTTC
>-|-|TRBJ1-2|TRBV6-8
CAAAVGPTSGSF
TGTGCCGCCGCTGTGGGGCCCACCTCAGGGTCCTTC